A selection of T cell receptor beta chains follows, all from one sample in a study of CD4 T cells in relation to SARS-CoV-2 and coronaviruses. These receptors' targets are unknown. Repertoires were generated with immunoSEQ multiplex PCR, while TCRdb's copy carries only in-frame clones and drops some. This sample has 15,000 to 20,000 clones; around 80% occur once, and the top ten carry about a fifth. Sample: CD4+ T cells from PBMCs, cultured in vitro. Receptors were obtained from a human donor in good health. The CDR3 runs from the conserved cysteine through the conserved F or W. D genes are given only for firm matches. A clone size is listed for some rows: how often the clone was seen (once, few, many), or a class if it is expanded.

size	V	D	J	CDR3	DNA
once	TRBV7-2	.	TRBJ2-1	CASSRDAVWNNEQFF	TGTGCCAGCAGCCGCGACGCGGTCTGGAACAATGAGCAGTTCTTC
.	TRBV18	.	TRBJ2-7	CASSPGRSSYEQYF	TGTGCCAGCTCACCGGGCAGGAGCTCCTACGAGCAGTACTTC
once	TRBV6-5	.	TRBJ2-1	CASEYRQGGEQFF	TGTGCCAGCGAATACCGACAGGGAGGTGAGCAGTTCTTC
.	TRBV25-1	.	TRBJ2-1	CASSELSEQFF	TGTGCCAGCAGTGAACTGAGTGAGCAGTTCTTC
.	TRBV2	.	TRBJ2-3	CASSGSARRSTDTQYF	TGTGCCAGCAGTGGGTCGGCACGAAGGAGCACAGATACGCAGTATTTT
.	TRBV18	.	TRBJ1-3	CASSPWTLTGNTIYF	TGTGCCAGCTCACCTTGGACACTTACTGGAAACACCATATATTTT
.	TRBV10-3	.	TRBJ2-2	CAISEIRAGELFF	TGTGCCATCAGTGAGATAAGGGCCGGGGAGCTGTTTTTT
once	TRBV18	TRBD1	TRBJ1-4	CASSRRRTDRGHEKLFF	TGTGCCAGCTCACGCCGAAGGACGGACAGGGGGCATGAAAAACTGTTTTTT
.	TRBV20-1	.	TRBJ2-7	CSASLARRTGEQYF	TGCAGTGCTAGTTTAGCGAGGAGGACGGGAGAGCAGTACTTC
.	TRBV18	.	TRBJ2-1	CASSPPTAGAYNEQFF	TGTGCCAGCTCACCACCCACGGCAGGGGCCTACAATGAGCAGTTCTTC
.	TRBV24-1	.	TRBJ2-2	CATSDLLGGAEAGELFF	TGTGCCACCAGTGATTTGCTCGGCGGCGCAGAGGCCGGGGAGCTGTTTTTT
.	TRBV5-6	.	TRBJ2-7	CASSFVDREEQYF	TGTGCCAGCAGCTTCGTGGATCGGGAGGAGCAGTACTTC
.	TRBV11-2	TRBD2	TRBJ2-3	CASSTRLAGRTDTQYF	TGTGCCAGCAGCACACGACTAGCGGGACGGACAGATACGCAGTATTTT
.	TRBV4-2	TRBD2	TRBJ2-3	CASSQQTPSGTVTDTQYF	TGTGCCAGCAGCCAACAAACACCTAGCGGGACGGTCACAGATACGCAGTATTTT
.	TRBV9	.	TRBJ2-7	CARGALLVFYEQYF	TGTGCCAGGGGGGCCTTACTAGTCTTCTACGAGCAGTACTTC
.	TRBV6-1	TRBD2	TRBJ2-3	CASSEAGVDGRYTDTQYF	TGTGCCAGCAGTGAAGCGGGAGTCGACGGGAGGTACACAGATACGCAGTATTTT
.	TRBV27	.	TRBJ1-2	CASRRGAYGYTF	TGTGCCAGCAGGCGGGGGGCCTATGGCTACACCTTC
once	TRBV3-1/TRBV3-2	TRBD2	TRBJ2-1	CASSETGLAGAHEQFF	TGTGCCAGCAGCGAAACCGGACTAGCGGGGGCCCATGAGCAGTTCTTC
few	TRBV11-3	.	TRBJ2-1	CASSLNGATNEQFF	TGTGCCAGCAGCTTAAACGGGGCCACGAATGAGCAGTTCTTC
.	TRBV14	TRBD1	TRBJ2-7	CASSQLQGSHEQYF	TGTGCCAGCAGCCAGCTACAGGGGTCCCACGAGCAGTACTTC
.	TRBV6-1	TRBD2	TRBJ2-1	CASSVTSGRAWNEQFF	TGTGCCAGCAGTGTAACTAGCGGGAGGGCCTGGAATGAGCAGTTCTTC
.	TRBV19	TRBD1	TRBJ2-5	CASTPTGSETQYF	TGTGCCAGTACCCCGACAGGGAGTGAGACCCAGTACTTC
.	TRBV3-1/TRBV3-2	.	TRBJ2-7	CASSQDGRANEQYF	TGTGCCAGCAGCCAAGACGGCAGGGCCAACGAGCAGTACTTC
few	TRBV27	.	TRBJ2-2	CASSLGVLLTGRTGELFF	TGTGCCAGCAGTTTAGGTGTACTCCTAACAGGGCGTACCGGGGAGCTGTTTTTT
.	TRBV19	TRBD1	TRBJ2-7	CASRPQGAAYEQYF	TGTGCCAGTCGACCACAGGGGGCCGCCTACGAGCAGTACTTC
.	TRBV6-5	.	TRBJ2-5	CASRATQETQYF	TGTGCCAGCAGGGCCACCCAAGAGACCCAGTACTTC
.	TRBV2	.	TRBJ1-5	CASSEAGVDQPQHF	TGTGCCAGCAGTGAGGCAGGGGTGGATCAGCCCCAGCATTTT
once	TRBV5-1	TRBD2	TRBJ2-1	CASSLGVSGSLSYNEQFF	TGCGCCAGCAGCTTGGGGGTTAGCGGGAGTCTCTCCTACAATGAGCAGTTCTTC
.	TRBV10-3	.	TRBJ2-1	CAISSVGGAEQFF	TGTGCCATCAGTTCTGTAGGGGGTGCTGAGCAGTTCTTC
.	TRBV12-5	.	TRBJ1-1	CASGLPYSAAFF	TGTGCTAGTGGTTTGCCCTACAGCGCCGCTTTCTTT
.	TRBV5-1	TRBD2	TRBJ2-1	CASSSSSGRAGEQFF	TGCGCCAGCAGCTCCTCTAGCGGGAGGGCCGGTGAGCAGTTCTTC
.	TRBV15	.	TRBJ2-3	CATSRRQITDTQYF	TGTGCCACCAGCCGCAGACAGATCACAGATACGCAGTATTTT
.	TRBV5-1	.	TRBJ1-3	CASSLDITGNTIYF	TGCGCCAGCAGCTTGGATATTACTGGAAACACCATATATTTT
.	TRBV5-1	TRBD1	TRBJ1-1	CASSPGTGTGAHTEAFF	TGCGCCAGCAGCCCAGGAACCGGGACAGGGGCCCACACTGAAGCTTTCTTT
once	TRBV3-1/TRBV3-2	.	TRBJ2-6	CASSQVPSGANVLTF	TGTGCCAGCAGCCAAGTACCCAGCGGGGCCAACGTCCTGACTTTC
.	TRBV28	TRBD2	TRBJ2-1	CASSFQREDNEQFF	TGTGCCAGCAGTTTCCAGCGGGAGGACAATGAGCAGTTCTTC
.	TRBV29-1	TRBD2	TRBJ2-1	CSVGWLAAYNEQFF	TGCAGCGTTGGCTGGCTAGCGGCATACAATGAGCAGTTCTTC
.	TRBV30	TRBD1	TRBJ1-6	CAWAPLGTGGSPLHF	TGTGCCTGGGCCCCGCTGGGGACAGGGGGTTCACCCCTCCACTTT
once	TRBV5-1	TRBD2	TRBJ2-3	CASSLIRLADLTDTQYF	TGCGCCAGCAGCTTAATAAGACTAGCGGACCTCACAGATACGCAGTATTTT
.	TRBV7-8	TRBD1	TRBJ1-1	CASSLAVGQGASTEAFF	TGTGCCAGCAGCTTAGCTGTTGGGCAGGGGGCCTCCACTGAAGCTTTCTTT
few	TRBV28	TRBD1	TRBJ2-4	CASSSKSGTGVGPAKNIQYF	TGTGCCAGCAGTTCGAAGTCCGGGACAGGGGTAGGACCAGCCAAAAACATTCAGTACTTC
.	TRBV9	.	TRBJ2-1	CASSVGPGRHNEQFF	TGTGCCAGCAGCGTAGGACCCGGGAGACACAATGAGCAGTTCTTC
.	TRBV29-1	TRBD2	TRBJ2-7	CSVGSSGVPLEQYF	TGCAGCGTTGGGAGTAGCGGGGTGCCCCTCGAGCAGTACTTC
.	TRBV7-7	.	TRBJ2-7	CASSLDLGGNYEQYF	TGTGCCAGCAGCTTAGATCTGGGGGGAAACTACGAGCAGTACTTC
.	TRBV2	TRBD1	TRBJ2-7	CASRGWVPGGESYEQYF	TGTGCCAGCAGGGGGTGGGTCCCAGGGGGCGAGTCCTACGAGCAGTACTTC
medium-sized	TRBV5-6	.	TRBJ1-3	CASSSYREEDGNTIYF	TGTGCCAGCAGCTCGTACAGGGAAGAGGACGGAAACACCATATATTTT
.	TRBV24-1	TRBD2	TRBJ2-3	CATRAGGSIYTDTQYF	TGTGCCACCAGAGCGGGAGGGTCGATCTACACAGATACGCAGTATTTT
.	TRBV5-1	TRBD1	TRBJ1-2	CASSATGVQGYTF	TGCGCCAGCAGCGCCACAGGGGTTCAAGGCTACACCTTC